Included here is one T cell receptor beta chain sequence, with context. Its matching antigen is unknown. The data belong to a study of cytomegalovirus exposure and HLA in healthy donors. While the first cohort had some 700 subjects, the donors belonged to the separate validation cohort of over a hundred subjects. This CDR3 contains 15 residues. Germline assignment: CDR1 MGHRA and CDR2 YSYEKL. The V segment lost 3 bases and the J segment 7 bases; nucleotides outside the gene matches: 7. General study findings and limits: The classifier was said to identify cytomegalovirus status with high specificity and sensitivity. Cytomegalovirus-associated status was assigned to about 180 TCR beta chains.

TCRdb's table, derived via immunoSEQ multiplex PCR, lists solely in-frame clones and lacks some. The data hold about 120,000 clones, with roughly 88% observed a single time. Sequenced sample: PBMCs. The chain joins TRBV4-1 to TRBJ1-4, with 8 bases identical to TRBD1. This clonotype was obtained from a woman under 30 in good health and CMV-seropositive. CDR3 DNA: TGCGCCAGCAGCCAGCCCGACAGGGGTCGTGAAAAACTGTTTTTT. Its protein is CASSQPDRGREKLFF.